A single sample gave rise to the 27 T cell receptor beta chains below, sequenced in a study of Ad26.COV2.S vaccination and SARS-CoV-2 variants. Treatment in this sample: around 19 received Ad26.COV2.S at low or high dose, single or two shots; roughly five received placebo; per-sample allocation not given. Day 63 after the first injection of vaccine or placebo was the sampling time. Assay: immunoSEQ multiplex PCR; the TCRdb copy retains only in-frame clones and omits some. The table lists roughly 300,000 clones, about nine tenths of them singletons. Specimen: peripheral blood, collected in a trial of Ad26.COV2.S vaccine versus placebo. The receptors stem from a person aged 18-60 years who received the Ad26.COV2.S COVID-19 vaccine or a placebo.

The rearrangement joins TRBV6-2 or TRBV6-3 to TRBJ1-2; TRBD1 matches 8 bases. V shed 6 bases, J shed 4 bases, and the junction held 10 bases outside the gene matches. The CDR3 extends over 15 amino acids. Looked up from germline, CDR1 is MNHEY and CDR2 is SVGEGT. The CDR3 loop reads CASSPVADRVYGYTF. The DNA for the CDR3 is TGTGCCAGCAGCCCCGTCGCGGACAGGGTCTATGGCTACACCTTC.

CDR3 protein: CASSPGTENTEAFF. The CDR3 DNA follows: TGTGCCAGCTCACCCGGGACAGAAAACACTGAAGCTTTCTTT. The V and J genes are TRBV18 and TRBJ1-1, with 7 bases that match TRBD1. CDR3 length: 14 residues. Losses at the gene ends were 3 bases for V and 2 bases for J; bases not matched to a gene: 3. Per germline, CDR1 KGHSH and CDR2 LQKENI.

The chain links TRBV14 to TRBJ1-2; D ambiguous. Germline CDR1 SGHDN, CDR2 FVKESK. The V gene lost 0 bases and the J gene lost 4 bases, with 12 bases spanning the gap. This CDR3 has 15 amino acids. The CDR3, as DNA: TGTGCCAGCAGCCAAGATAACGGACCGTTCTATGGCTACACCTTC. Residues: CASSQDNGPFYGYTF.

The rearrangement joins TRBV15 to TRBJ2-1, with 9 bases that match TRBD1. V dropped 2 bases and J dropped 3; count of bases not matched to a gene: 5. Per the germline V gene, CDR1 is LNHNV and CDR2 is YYDKDF (reference sequence). The CDR3 contains 16 residues. This CDR3 is CATSRTGGIVYNEQFF. The CDR3 nucleotides read TGTGCCACCAGCAGAACAGGGGGCATTGTCTACAATGAGCAGTTCTTC.

This chain joins TRBV7-3 and TRBJ2-1; TRBD2 is a possible D gene (5 bases). V was trimmed by 5 bases and J by 0 bases, leaving 11 bases between them. The germline V gene encodes CDR1 SGHTA and CDR2 FQGTGA. The CDR3 runs to 15 residues. CDR3 region: CASSPDGNSYNEQFF. In DNA, the CDR3 is TGTGCCAGCAGCCCTGACGGGAACTCCTACAATGAGCAGTTCTTC.

The J gene is TRBJ2-5, the V gene TRBV7-8, with unresolved D. In germline, CDR1 is SGHVS, CDR2 FQNEAQ. The CDR3 is 13 residues long. With 5 bases removed from V and 4 bases from J, the gap between germline ends came to 11 bases. CDR3 in amino acids: CASSPKFGETQYF. The CDR3 DNA sequence: TGTGCCAGCAGCCCTAAATTCGGAGAGACCCAGTACTTC.

This chain joins TRBV9 and TRBJ1-1; tentatively, D is TRBD1 (6 bases). Trimming took 4 bases from V and 6 from J, leaving 19 bases between them. CDR1 and CDR2 (germline): SGDLS, YYNGEE. The CDR3 loop spans 15 amino acids. CDR3 region: CASSLRGGSGAEAFF. The CDR3 DNA reads TGTGCCAGCAGCCTCAGAGGGGGATCTGGGGCTGAAGCTTTCTTT.

The rearrangement joins TRBV14 to TRBJ2-7; 8 bases match TRBD1. CDR1 is SGHDN and CDR2 is FVKESK in the germline V gene. Trimming cost V 0 bases and J 2 bases; bases outside gene matches: 3. This CDR3 contains 15 residues. The CDR3 here is CASSQDRDRTYEQYF. CDR3 coding DNA: TGTGCCAGCAGCCAAGACAGGGACAGGACCTACGAGCAGTACTTC.

The chain joins TRBV28 to TRBJ2-1; 7 bases fit TRBD2. This CDR3 is 16 amino acids long. V lost 5 bases to trimming and J lost 4 bases; unmatched junction nucleotides: 11. Germline CDR1 is MDHEN and CDR2 is SYDVKM. The CDR3 loop is CASSPSGAGVYNEQFF. DNA for the CDR3: TGTGCCAGCAGTCCCTCCGGGGCGGGAGTTTACAATGAGCAGTTCTTC.

Points on this clone: At one end, the junction sequence differs from germline, possibly due to a read error. This chain uses TRBV7-6 with TRBJ1-4; D unclear. The germline V gene encodes CDR1 SGHVS and CDR2 FNYEAQ. The CDR3 is 15 amino acids. CDR3 protein: CASSLAPGPNGKLFF. CDR3 sequence (DNA): TGTGCCAGCAGCTTAGCCCCAGGCCCGAATGGAAAACTGTTTTTT.

V gene TRBV2 combines with J gene TRBJ2-3; 8 bases are a match to TRBD2. CDR1 SNHLY and CDR2 FYNNEI come from the germline V gene. The V segment lost 6 bases and the J segment 0 bases; nucleotides outside the gene matches: 11. This CDR3 comprises 17 residues. The CDR3 region is CASSRGGSGASTDTQYF. The CDR3 DNA follows: TGTGCCAGCAGCCGCGGGGGTAGCGGGGCTAGCACAGATACGCAGTATTTT.

The gene calls are TRBV5-4 and TRBJ2-2; D perhaps matches TRBD1 (6 bases). V was pared by 6 bases and J by 5 bases, with 14 bases between. Germline V gene lookup returns CDR1 SGHNT and CDR2 YYREEE (reference sequence). The length of the CDR3 is 14 residues. The CDR3 DNA is TGTGCCAGCACGAAGAACAGGGATACCGGGGAGCTGTTTTTT. Protein sequence: CASTKNRDTGELFF.

This chain joins TRBV3-1 (or the pseudogene TRBV3-2) and TRBJ2-5; D uncertain. There are 15 residues in the CDR3. Germline CDR1 is LGHDT and CDR2 is YNNKEL (reference sequence). V lost 6 bases and J 1 base, leaving 15 bases between the germline ends. CDR3 DNA: TGTGCCAGCAGACCCTTAGGATCTTTCCAAGAGACCCAGTACTTC. Translation gives CASRPLGSFQETQYF.

This chain joins TRBV14 and TRBJ2-2; D is unresolved. Trimming shortened V by 0 bases and J by 7 bases, and 18 bases separated the two germline ends. CDR3 size: 17 residues. Germline V gene lookup returns CDR1 SGHDN and CDR2 FVKESK. The DNA for the CDR3 is TGTGCCAGCAGCCAAGATCTTAGTACGACTTCACGCGGGGAGCTGTTTTTT. As protein: CASSQDLSTTSRGELFF.

The CDR3 nucleotides are TGTGCCAGCAGCAAAGGCGGGCGTGCAGCCGAAGGGAATCAGCCCCAGCATTTT. Translation gives CASSKGGRAAEGNQPQHF. V usage is TRBV21-1 and J usage is TRBJ1-5. TRBV21-1 is reported as a pseudogene. The CDR3 totals 18 residues.

CDR3 coding DNA: TGCGCCAGCAGCCAAGGGGGAGTTGGGGAGCAGTACTTC. Amino acid sequence: CASSQGGVGEQYF. The chain combines TRBV4-1 with TRBJ2-7, with D possibly TRBD2 on 5 matching bases. The CDR3 sequence is 13 residues long. V was shortened by 1 base and J by 7 bases, with 11 bases between the two germline ends. Germline CDR1 MGHRA, CDR2 YSYEKL.

This clone has a single count. The chain is built from TRBV28 and TRBJ1-2, with no clear D. The V gene's germline CDR1 is MDHEN and CDR2 SYDVKM. This CDR3 comprises 12 residues. The germline V and J ends were trimmed by 3 bases and 8 bases, with 10 bases remaining between them. CDR3 residues: CASSLSGSGYTF. CDR3 DNA: TGTGCCAGCAGTTTGAGTGGGAGCGGCTACACCTTC.

The chain couples TRBV7-3 to TRBJ2-7, with TRBD2 identical over 10 bases. V trimming: 1 base; J trimming: 4 bases; junction bases outside the gene matches: 4. CDR1 is SGHTA, CDR2 FQGTGA, per germline. CDR3 length: 15 amino acids. The CDR3 sequence: CASSLRSSGSYEQYF. The CDR3 DNA reads TGTGCCAGCAGCTTAAGGTCTAGCGGGAGTTACGAGCAGTACTTC.

This clone turned up a few times. The genes are TRBV5-1 and TRBJ1-5, with D possibly TRBD1 on 5 matching bases. With 3 bases removed from V and 6 bases from J, the gap between germline ends came to 10 bases. The CDR3 consists of 13 residues. Germline CDR1 SGHRS, CDR2 YFSETQ. This CDR3 reads CASSSTGPQPQHF. The CDR3 DNA follows: TGCGCCAGCAGCTCAACGGGGCCTCAGCCCCAGCATTTT.

CDR3 in amino acids: CASTFSSGGGSTYEQYF. Written as DNA, the CDR3 is TGTGCCAGCACCTTCTCCAGTGGAGGGGGTTCTACCTACGAGCAGTACTTC. The chain uses TRBV13 and TRBJ2-7; D might be TRBD1 or TRBD2, each matching 6 bases. The CDR3 is 17 amino acids. Trimming shortened V by 7 bases and J by 2 bases, and 24 bases separated the two germline ends. Germline-derived CDR1 and CDR2 are PRHDT and FYEKMQ (reference sequence).

The gene calls are TRBV11-3 and TRBJ2-1; D uncertain. CDR1 and CDR2 from the germline V gene are SGHNT and YENEEA. The germline V and J ends were trimmed by 5 bases and 6 bases, with 11 bases remaining between them. The CDR3 loop spans 13 amino acids. CDR3 DNA: TGTGCCAGCAGCACCCGACTGTCCAATGAGCAGTTCTTC. It translates to CASSTRLSNEQFF.

The CDR3 sequence is CAWSENRGRQPQHF. In DNA, the CDR3 is TGTGCCTGGTCCGAAAACAGGGGGCGTCAGCCCCAGCATTTT. V is TRBV30 and J is TRBJ1-5, with TRBD1 matching 9 bases. J lost 6 bases, V lost 5 bases, and 8 bases had no gene match. The CDR3 is 14 amino acids. Germline-derived CDR1 and CDR2 are GTSNPN and SVGIG (reference sequence).

This clone is a singleton in its sample. The chain employs TRBV27 and TRBJ1-1, with D uncertain. The CDR3 contains 13 residues. The germline CDR1 and CDR2 sequences are MNHEY and SMNVEV (reference sequence). V lost 3 bases and J lost 4, with 9 bases in between. The CDR3 loop is CASSFLPATEAFF. DNA for the CDR3: TGTGCCAGCAGTTTCCTCCCCGCCACTGAAGCTTTCTTT.

The chain couples TRBV27 to TRBJ2-1; D is uncertain. The CDR3 contains 13 residues. CDR1 and CDR2 from the germline V gene are MNHEY and SMNVEV (reference sequence). V was clipped by 5 bases and J by 8 bases, with 13 bases between them. CDR3 nucleotides: TGTGCCAGCAGTCCCCTTAGTTTAGATGAGCAGTTCTTC. Translated: CASSPLSLDEQFF.

The gene calls are TRBV4-3 and TRBJ1-5; D is unresolved. CDR3 length equals 14 residues. Germline V CDR1 and CDR2: LGHNA, YSLEER. V lost 0 bases, J lost 9 bases, and 12 bases lay in between. This CDR3 reads CASSQDIKGRPQHF. The CDR3 coding sequence is TGCGCCAGCAGCCAAGATATAAAGGGTCGGCCCCAGCATTTT.

The chain employs TRBV28 and TRBJ1-3; D is undetermined. The CDR3 spans 17 residues. Trimming took 3 bases from V and 4 from J, leaving 19 bases between them. The germline gives CDR1 MDHEN, CDR2 SYDVKM. The CDR3 loop reads CASSFEAAGLGGNTIYF. The CDR3 DNA reads as TGTGCCAGCAGTTTTGAGGCGGCTGGCCTGGGGGGAAACACCATATATTTT. The whole variable domain, filled in from reference TRBV28 and TRBJ1-3, reads DVKVTQSSRYLVKRTGEKVFLECVQDMDHENMFWYRQDPGLGLRLIYFSYDVKMKEKGDIPEGYSVSREKKERFSLILESASTNQTSMYLCASSFEAAGLGGNTIYFGEGSWLTVV.

The rearrangement links TRBV15 to TRBJ1-5; a possible D gene is TRBD1 (6 bases). The CDR3 has 15 amino acids. V was shortened by 0 bases and J by 5 bases, with 11 bases between the two germline ends. The V gene's germline CDR1 is LNHNV and CDR2 YYDKDF (reference sequence). CDR3 bases: TGTGCCACCAGCAGAGAGAGGGGGTTCGATCAGCCCCAGCATTTT. As protein: CATSRERGFDQPQHF.